This passage covers 3 T cell receptor beta chains from one sample sequenced in a study of CD8 T cells in Susac syndrome (dated by TCRdb to the late 2010s). Library construction relied on the immunoSEQ multiplex PCR assay. RNA was extracted using the RNeasy kit, and roughly 0.5 to 1 ug of the RNA was reverse transcribed with random hexamers. Using fastp trimming at Q25 and MiXCR clonotype assembly, TCRdb reanalyzed the public sequencing data and kept in-frame beta chains. Entries that share a CDR3 protein sequence are merged under the most common genes and DNA. For this sample there are 170,000 or so distinct CDR3 sequences; roughly 94% appear just once. The ten top clones hold about 0.1% of the sample. The sequencing sample was made of CD4+ T cells from PBMCs. These receptors all stem from a human donor with Susac syndrome.

V and J are TRBV3-1 and TRBJ2-7; 7 bases map to TRBD2. Germline values: CDR1 LGHDT, CDR2 YNNKEL (reference sequence). This CDR3 has 15 residues. V lost 4 bases, J lost 3 bases, and 9 bases stayed unmatched. This CDR3 reads CASSRDPGGSYEQYF. The CDR3 DNA reads TGTGCCAGCAGCCGGGACCCCGGGGGGAGCTACGAGCAGTACTTC.

This rearrangement joins TRBV3-1 to TRBJ1-4; tentative D call: TRBD1 (6 bases). CDR3 length equals 13 residues. The V end lost 6 bases, the J end lost 8 bases, and 13 bases lay between the germline ends. Per the germline V gene, CDR1 is LGHDT and CDR2 is YNNKEL (reference sequence). For the CDR3, the DNA is TGTGCCAGCAGTCTCAGGGGAGGCGAAAAACTGTTTTTT. It is translated as CASSLRGGEKLFF.

The chain combines TRBV12-3 or TRBV12-4 with TRBJ2-7; tentative D call: TRBD1 (5 bases). The length of the CDR3 is 14 residues. V was clipped by 7 bases and J by 1 base, with 14 bases between them. This CDR3 is CASTDTQGSYEQYF. The CDR3 coding sequence is TGTGCCAGCACCGATACCCAGGGTTCCTACGAGCAGTACTTC.